Listed below are T cell receptor beta chains from one sample, sequenced in a study of T-cell reconstitution after alpha-beta-depleted transplantation in children. Using its own MiXCR run on the PCR reads, TCRdb lists one record per CDR3 protein. The profile covers hundreds of thousands of distinct CDR3 sequences, with more than 9% appearing a single time and 2% to 2.5% taken by the ten largest. The source material was PBMCs, sampled before TCRalphabeta/CD19-depleted stem cell transplant. The receptors stem from a child aged 2-15 years with inherited bone marrow failure, due to receive a stem cell transplant. Both conserved end residues are part of each CDR3. Fields, in order: CDR3 protein, CDR3 DNA, J gene, clone size, V gene, D gene. D genes are given only for firm matches. Part of the rows lack a size; the others show once, few, many or a class for expanded clones.

cdr3_aa: CASSPHRDREETQYF; cdr3_nt: TGTGCCAGCAGCCCTCACAGGGATCGGGAAGAGACCCAGTACTTC; j_call: TRBJ2-5; clone_size: many; v_call: TRBV6-1; d_call: NA
cdr3_aa: CASRASLAVAEEQFF; cdr3_nt: TGTGCCAGCAGGGCAAGTCTGGCGGTCGCAGAGGAGCAGTTCTTC; j_call: TRBJ2-1; clone_size: many; v_call: TRBV7-2; d_call: NA
cdr3_aa: CASSLFAVPDTQYF; cdr3_nt: TGTGCCAGCAGCTTGTTCGCGGTTCCAGATACGCAGTATTTT; j_call: TRBJ2-3; clone_size: many; v_call: TRBV5-5; d_call: NA
cdr3_aa: CASSLEMSAAETQYF; cdr3_nt: TGTGCCAGCAGCTTAGAAATGTCCGCCGCGGAGACCCAGTACTTC; j_call: TRBJ2-5; clone_size: many; v_call: TRBV7-8; d_call: NA
cdr3_aa: CSVDDLGTSAGNYNEQFF; cdr3_nt: TGCAGCGTTGACGACCTAGGGACTAGCGCGGGTAATTACAATGAGCAGTTCTTC; j_call: TRBJ2-1; clone_size: many; v_call: TRBV29-1; d_call: TRBD2
cdr3_aa: CSASGTSAPGELFF; cdr3_nt: TGCAGTGCTTCCGGGACTAGCGCCCCCGGGGAGCTGTTTTTT; j_call: TRBJ2-2; clone_size: few; v_call: TRBV20-1; d_call: TRBD2
cdr3_aa: CASSPGAGGSHEQYF; cdr3_nt: TGTGCCAGCAGCCCTGGGGCGGGAGGAAGCCACGAGCAGTACTTC; j_call: TRBJ2-7; clone_size: NA; v_call: TRBV7-9; d_call: TRBD2
cdr3_aa: CATSDPDRRGNEQFF; cdr3_nt: TGTGCCACCAGTGATCCGGACAGGCGGGGGAATGAGCAGTTCTTC; j_call: TRBJ2-1; clone_size: many; v_call: TRBV24-1; d_call: NA
cdr3_aa: CSASPGEPGGAQYF; cdr3_nt: TGCAGTGCTAGCCCCGGGGAGCCCGGGGGGGCCCAGTACTTC; j_call: TRBJ2-5; clone_size: many; v_call: TRBV20-1; d_call: TRBD2
cdr3_aa: CASSDSLNTEAFF; cdr3_nt: TGCGCCAGCAGTGACAGCTTGAACACTGAAGCTTTCTTT; j_call: TRBJ1-1; clone_size: few; v_call: TRBV10-2; d_call: NA
cdr3_aa: CASSYGWTGGYQPQHF; cdr3_nt: TGTGCCAGCAGTTACGGTTGGACAGGGGGTTATCAGCCCCAGCATTTT; j_call: TRBJ1-5; clone_size: few; v_call: TRBV6-5; d_call: TRBD1
cdr3_aa: CASSLFPPTSGSRETQYF; cdr3_nt: TGCGCCAGCAGCTTGTTCCCCCCCACTAGCGGGAGTAGGGAGACCCAGTACTTC; j_call: TRBJ2-5; clone_size: many; v_call: TRBV5-1; d_call: TRBD2
cdr3_aa: CSVEDPGLAGASSYNEQFF; cdr3_nt: TGCAGCGTTGAAGACCCGGGACTAGCGGGAGCCTCCTCCTACAATGAGCAGTTCTTC; j_call: TRBJ2-1; clone_size: many; v_call: TRBV29-1; d_call: TRBD2
cdr3_aa: CASSFLQGIRDEQYF; cdr3_nt: TGTGCCAGCAGCTTCCTACAGGGGATTCGCGACGAGCAGTACTTC; j_call: TRBJ2-7; clone_size: NA; v_call: TRBV5-6; d_call: TRBD1
cdr3_aa: CASSRRIPVLGGYTF; cdr3_nt: TGTGCCAGCAGCCGCCGGATCCCGGTATTAGGTGGCTACACCTTC; j_call: TRBJ1-2; clone_size: few; v_call: TRBV12-3/TRBV12-4; d_call: NA
cdr3_aa: CASSFLAGAPKLGYEQYF; cdr3_nt: TGTGCCAGCAGTTTTTTAGCGGGGGCCCCCAAGCTGGGTTACGAGCAGTACTTC; j_call: TRBJ2-7; clone_size: many; v_call: TRBV28; d_call: TRBD2
cdr3_aa: CASSLESSSEAFF; cdr3_nt: TGTGCCAGCAGCTTAGAATCTTCTTCTGAAGCTTTCTTT; j_call: TRBJ1-1; clone_size: few; v_call: TRBV11-2; d_call: NA
cdr3_aa: CASSFTSGTSEFF; cdr3_nt: TGTGCCAGCAGCTTCACTAGCGGGACCTCGGAGTTCTTC; j_call: TRBJ2-1; clone_size: many; v_call: TRBV7-9; d_call: TRBD2
cdr3_aa: CASSLYLGELFF; cdr3_nt: TGCGCCAGCAGCTTGTATCTCGGGGAGCTGTTTTTT; j_call: TRBJ2-2; clone_size: NA; v_call: TRBV5-1; d_call: NA
cdr3_aa: CASSLTGIYNEQFF; cdr3_nt: TGTGCCAGCAGTCTAACCGGGATCTACAATGAGCAGTTCTTC; j_call: TRBJ2-1; clone_size: few; v_call: TRBV27; d_call: NA
cdr3_aa: CASSLGPAGGTEAFF; cdr3_nt: TGCGCCAGCAGCTTGGGTCCAGCGGGGGGCACTGAAGCTTTCTTT; j_call: TRBJ1-1; clone_size: many; v_call: TRBV5-1; d_call: NA
cdr3_aa: CSARDGRSLNTEAFF; cdr3_nt: TGCAGTGCTAGAGATGGAAGGTCATTGAACACTGAAGCTTTCTTT; j_call: TRBJ1-1; clone_size: many; v_call: TRBV20-1; d_call: NA
cdr3_aa: CASHRDFSYNEQFF; cdr3_nt: TGTGCCAGCCACCGGGACTTCTCCTACAATGAGCAGTTCTTC; j_call: TRBJ2-1; clone_size: few; v_call: TRBV27; d_call: NA
cdr3_aa: CATSGGRGRPPGEQYF; cdr3_nt: TGTGCCACCAGCGGGGGCAGAGGGCGGCCTCCCGGCGAGCAGTACTTC; j_call: TRBJ2-7; clone_size: many; v_call: TRBV15; d_call: NA
cdr3_aa: CASSFTGFNIQYF; cdr3_nt: TGTGCCAGCAGTTTTACAGGGTTTAACATTCAGTACTTC; j_call: TRBJ2-4; clone_size: NA; v_call: TRBV12-3/TRBV12-4; d_call: NA
cdr3_aa: CASSLRGVAGGYNEQFF; cdr3_nt: TGTGCCAGCAGCTTGCGCGGAGTCGCGGGAGGGTACAATGAGCAGTTCTTC; j_call: TRBJ2-1; clone_size: NA; v_call: TRBV5-6; d_call: TRBD2
cdr3_aa: CASSLGAWDQPQHF; cdr3_nt: TGTGCCAGCAGCTTAGGGGCGTGGGATCAGCCCCAGCATTTT; j_call: TRBJ1-5; clone_size: many; v_call: TRBV7-2; d_call: NA
cdr3_aa: CSVDVLAGAPWPYNEQFF; cdr3_nt: TGCAGCGTTGACGTACTAGCGGGAGCCCCGTGGCCCTACAATGAGCAGTTCTTC; j_call: TRBJ2-1; clone_size: many; v_call: TRBV29-1; d_call: TRBD2
cdr3_aa: CASSQLLAGVEQFF; cdr3_nt: TGTGCCAGCAGCCAACTTCTAGCGGGAGTTGAGCAGTTCTTC; j_call: TRBJ2-1; clone_size: many; v_call: TRBV3-1; d_call: TRBD2
cdr3_aa: CSARDWTGGMYEQYF; cdr3_nt: TGCAGTGCTAGAGATTGGACGGGGGGGATGTACGAGCAGTACTTC; j_call: TRBJ2-7; clone_size: few; v_call: TRBV20-1; d_call: TRBD2
cdr3_aa: CASSFQGALFSGNTIYF; cdr3_nt: TGTGCCAGCAGTTTCCAAGGGGCCCTTTTCTCTGGAAACACCATATATTTT; j_call: TRBJ1-3; clone_size: many; v_call: TRBV28; d_call: NA
cdr3_aa: CASSVGGANYGYTF; cdr3_nt: TGTGCCAGCAGCGTGGGGGGGGCTAACTATGGCTATACCTTC; j_call: TRBJ1-2; clone_size: NA; v_call: TRBV6-1; d_call: NA
cdr3_aa: CASAYFGGGTPYNEQFF; cdr3_nt: TGTGCCAGCGCCTACTTCGGGGGAGGGACGCCTTACAATGAGCAGTTCTTC; j_call: TRBJ2-1; clone_size: many; v_call: TRBV27; d_call: TRBD2
cdr3_aa: CASSPDTTYEQYF; cdr3_nt: TGCGCCAGCAGCCCGGACACTACCTACGAGCAGTACTTC; j_call: TRBJ2-7; clone_size: many; v_call: TRBV4-1; d_call: NA
cdr3_aa: CASSLAPGSVAEAFF; cdr3_nt: TGTGCCAGCAGCTTAGCACCAGGGTCGGTGGCTGAAGCTTTCTTT; j_call: TRBJ1-1; clone_size: many; v_call: TRBV7-2; d_call: NA
cdr3_aa: CASSLGGGDTDTQYF; cdr3_nt: TGCGCCAGCAGCTTGGGCGGCGGGGACACAGATACGCAGTATTTT; j_call: TRBJ2-3; clone_size: many; v_call: TRBV5-1; d_call: NA
cdr3_aa: CASSDREPINQETQYF; cdr3_nt: TGTGCCAGCAGTGACAGGGAACCCATTAACCAAGAGACCCAGTACTTC; j_call: TRBJ2-5; clone_size: many; v_call: TRBV12-3/TRBV12-4; d_call: TRBD1
cdr3_aa: CASSTPGQPEAFF; cdr3_nt: TGTGCCAGCAGTACCCCCGGGCAGCCTGAAGCTTTCTTT; j_call: TRBJ1-1; clone_size: few; v_call: TRBV12-3/TRBV12-4; d_call: NA
cdr3_aa: CASSHPPASRQYF; cdr3_nt: TGTGCCAGCAGCCACCCACCGGCCAGTCGGCAGTACTTC; j_call: TRBJ2-7; clone_size: NA; v_call: TRBV14; d_call: NA
cdr3_aa: CASSEMALYSNQPQHF; cdr3_nt: TGTGCCAGCAGTGAGATGGCCCTATATAGCAATCAGCCCCAGCATTTT; j_call: TRBJ1-5; clone_size: NA; v_call: TRBV6-1; d_call: NA
cdr3_aa: CASSPLGEQFF; cdr3_nt: TGTGCCAGCTCACCACTAGGGGAGCAGTTCTTC; j_call: TRBJ2-1; clone_size: NA; v_call: TRBV18; d_call: NA
cdr3_aa: CASSLLDRSNTEAFF; cdr3_nt: TGTGCCAGCAGCTTACTGGACAGGTCGAACACTGAAGCTTTCTTT; j_call: TRBJ1-1; clone_size: many; v_call: TRBV5-6; d_call: TRBD1
cdr3_aa: CASRMSGGEDTQYF; cdr3_nt: TGTGCCAGCAGAATGAGCGGGGGGGAGGATACGCAGTATTTT; j_call: TRBJ2-3; clone_size: many; v_call: TRBV12-3/TRBV12-4; d_call: TRBD2
cdr3_aa: CASSVRTSGHQETQYF; cdr3_nt: TGTGCCAGCAGCGTCAGGACTAGCGGACACCAAGAGACCCAGTACTTC; j_call: TRBJ2-5; clone_size: few; v_call: TRBV7-9; d_call: TRBD2
cdr3_aa: CATSTPGHDTQYF; cdr3_nt: TGTGCCACCAGCACCCCGGGACATGATACGCAGTATTTT; j_call: TRBJ2-3; clone_size: many; v_call: TRBV15; d_call: NA
cdr3_aa: CASSLAGQGKKLFF; cdr3_nt: TGTGCCAGCAGCTTAGCGGGACAGGGGAAAAAACTGTTTTTT; j_call: TRBJ1-4; clone_size: many; v_call: TRBV7-6; d_call: TRBD1
cdr3_aa: CSVETGLVLNEQFF; cdr3_nt: TGCAGCGTTGAAACGGGACTAGTGCTCAATGAGCAGTTCTTC; j_call: TRBJ2-1; clone_size: many; v_call: TRBV29-1; d_call: TRBD2
cdr3_aa: CASSRLAGMPYNNEQFF; cdr3_nt: TGTGCCAGCAGCAGACTAGCGGGTATGCCGTACAACAATGAGCAGTTCTTC; j_call: TRBJ2-1; clone_size: many; v_call: TRBV27; d_call: TRBD2
cdr3_aa: CSVDPGLYNEQFF; cdr3_nt: TGCAGCGTTGATCCTGGACTTTACAATGAGCAGTTCTTC; j_call: TRBJ2-1; clone_size: NA; v_call: TRBV29-1; d_call: NA
cdr3_aa: CSAGTVQETQYF; cdr3_nt: TGCAGCGCCGGGACAGTTCAAGAGACCCAGTACTTC; j_call: TRBJ2-5; clone_size: many; v_call: TRBV29-1; d_call: TRBD1
cdr3_aa: CASSLSGDGNNEQFF; cdr3_nt: TGTGCCAGCAGCCTTAGCGGAGACGGGAACAATGAGCAGTTCTTC; j_call: TRBJ2-1; clone_size: few; v_call: TRBV7-2; d_call: NA
cdr3_aa: CASSLSSGGNTDTQYF; cdr3_nt: TGTGCCAGCAGTCTCTCTAGCGGGGGAAACACAGATACGCAGTATTTT; j_call: TRBJ2-3; clone_size: NA; v_call: TRBV12-3/TRBV12-4; d_call: TRBD2
cdr3_aa: CASSRWDSSYEQYF; cdr3_nt: TGTGCCAGCAGTAGATGGGACAGCTCCTACGAGCAGTACTTC; j_call: TRBJ2-7; clone_size: many; v_call: TRBV27; d_call: TRBD1
cdr3_aa: CASSFGDRGTGELFF; cdr3_nt: TGCGCCAGCAGCTTCGGAGACAGGGGAACCGGGGAGCTGTTTTTT; j_call: TRBJ2-2; clone_size: many; v_call: TRBV5-1; d_call: TRBD1